The clone carrying this T cell receptor (beta chain) appeared a few times. Its specificity is not known. The sample comes from a study of regulatory T cells in long-lasting Graves disease. Findings and caveats of the study: Persistent patients had a count of shared public clonotypes (over 2,500) that exceeded that of new patients (about 870). Newly diagnosed patients had higher TCR diversity than persistent Graves' patients did.

Assembly of TCR beta libraries relied on iRepertoire HTBI primers together with Arm-PCR of CDR3 regions. TCRdb independently ran MiXCR on the multiplex PCR reads; one entry per CDR3 protein. The table lists around 470,000 distinct CDR3 sequences, around 15% of them singletons. Sample time point: newly diagnosed GD, antithyroid drugs for less than 3 months. The TCR library was made from RNA that had been extracted from PBMCs in TRIzol. CDR3 length equals 15 residues. With V trimmed by 2 bases and J by 4 bases, 7 bases remained unmatched. Per germline, CDR1 SGHVS and CDR2 FQNEAQ. This sample also appeared in a second study, on T cells in Graves' hyperthyroidism and ophthalmopathy. That paper adds: Exclusion criteria comprised uncontrolled infection, other autoimmune disease, pregnancy or lactation.

The V call is TRBV7-8, the J call TRBJ2-5, with 7 nucleotides matching TRBD2. The TCR originated in a woman between 45 and 60 years old with Graves disease. Material: peripheral blood mononuclear cells (PBMCs), obtained at new diagnosis, from a patient treated with antithyroid drugs. As DNA, the CDR3 is TGTGCCAGCAGCTTACACCCGGGGGGAGCAGAGACCCAGTACTTC. Amino acid sequence: CASSLHPGGAETQYF.